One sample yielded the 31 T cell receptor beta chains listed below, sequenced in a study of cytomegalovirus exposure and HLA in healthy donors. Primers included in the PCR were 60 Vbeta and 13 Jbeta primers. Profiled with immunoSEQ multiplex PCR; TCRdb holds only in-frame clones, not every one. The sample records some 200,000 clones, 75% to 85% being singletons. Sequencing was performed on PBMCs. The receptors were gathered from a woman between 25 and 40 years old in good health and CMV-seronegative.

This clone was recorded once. The CDR3 loop reads CASSLANRDDYGYTF. DNA for the CDR3: TGTGCCAGCAGCTTAGCGAACAGGGATGACTATGGCTACACCTTC. This chain uses TRBV7-9 with TRBJ1-2, with a possible D match to TRBD1 (6 bases). This CDR3 contains 15 residues. Germline CDR1 and CDR2: SEHNR and FQNEAQ (reference sequence). Between the trimmed V and J ends, which lost 0 bases and 3 bases, there was a span of 11 bases.

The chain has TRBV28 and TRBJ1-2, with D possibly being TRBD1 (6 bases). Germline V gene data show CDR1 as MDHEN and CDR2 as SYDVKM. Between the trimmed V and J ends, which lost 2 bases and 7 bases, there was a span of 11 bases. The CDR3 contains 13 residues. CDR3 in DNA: TGTGCCAGCAGTTTACAGGGGTGGGCTGGCTACACCTTC. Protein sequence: CASSLQGWAGYTF.

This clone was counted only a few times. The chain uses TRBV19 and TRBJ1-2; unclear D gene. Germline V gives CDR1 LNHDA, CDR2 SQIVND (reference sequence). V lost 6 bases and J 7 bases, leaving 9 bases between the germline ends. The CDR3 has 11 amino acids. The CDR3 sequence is CASRREGGYTF. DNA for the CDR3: TGTGCCAGTAGGAGGGAGGGTGGCTACACCTTC.

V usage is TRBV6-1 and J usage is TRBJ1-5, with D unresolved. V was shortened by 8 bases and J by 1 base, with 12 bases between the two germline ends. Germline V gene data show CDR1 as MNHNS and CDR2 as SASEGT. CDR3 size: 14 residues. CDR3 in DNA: TGTGCCAGCTTGCGGGTAGAGAGCAATCAGCCCCAGCATTTT. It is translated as CASLRVESNQPQHF.

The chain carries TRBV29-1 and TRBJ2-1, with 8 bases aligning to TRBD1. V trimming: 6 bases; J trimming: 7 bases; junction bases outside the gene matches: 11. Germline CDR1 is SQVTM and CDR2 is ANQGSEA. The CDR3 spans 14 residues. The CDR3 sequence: CSVHGQGAPNEQFF. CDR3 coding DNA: TGCAGCGTACACGGGCAGGGGGCACCTAATGAGCAGTTCTTC.

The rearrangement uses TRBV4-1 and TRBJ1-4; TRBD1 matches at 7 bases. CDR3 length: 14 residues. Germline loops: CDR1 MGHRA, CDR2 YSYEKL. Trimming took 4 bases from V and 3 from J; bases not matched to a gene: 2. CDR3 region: CASSRGQSNEKLFF. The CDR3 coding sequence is TGCGCCAGCAGCCGGGGACAGTCTAATGAAAAACTGTTTTTT.

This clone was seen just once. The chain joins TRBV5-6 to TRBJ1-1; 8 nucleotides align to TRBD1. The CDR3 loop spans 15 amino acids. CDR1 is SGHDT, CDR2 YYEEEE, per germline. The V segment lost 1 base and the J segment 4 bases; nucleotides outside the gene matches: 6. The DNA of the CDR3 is TGTGCCAGCAGCTTGTTGTTGCAGGGGGCCACTGAAGCTTTCTTT. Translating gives CASSLLLQGATEAFF.

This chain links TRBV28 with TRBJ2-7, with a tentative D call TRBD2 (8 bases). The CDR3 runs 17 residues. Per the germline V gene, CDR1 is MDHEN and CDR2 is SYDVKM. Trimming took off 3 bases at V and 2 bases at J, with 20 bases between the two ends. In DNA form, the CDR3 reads TGTGCCAGCAGTTTGGTTTTTAGCGGGACAGCGGCCTACGAGCAGTACTTC. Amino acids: CASSLVFSGTAAYEQYF.

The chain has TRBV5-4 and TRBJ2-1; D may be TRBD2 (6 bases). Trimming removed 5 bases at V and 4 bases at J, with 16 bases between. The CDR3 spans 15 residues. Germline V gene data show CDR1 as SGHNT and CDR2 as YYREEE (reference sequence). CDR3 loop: CASSTPGTLYNEQFF. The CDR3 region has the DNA TGTGCCAGCAGTACACCCGGGACTTTGTACAATGAGCAGTTCTTC.

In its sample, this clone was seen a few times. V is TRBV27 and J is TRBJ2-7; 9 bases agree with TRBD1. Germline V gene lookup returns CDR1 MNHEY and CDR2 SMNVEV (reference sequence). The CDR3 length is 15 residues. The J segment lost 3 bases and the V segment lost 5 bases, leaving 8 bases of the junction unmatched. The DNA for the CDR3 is TGTGCCAGCAGTAAAACAGGGGGCGAGGACTACGAGCAGTACTTC. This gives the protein CASSKTGGEDYEQYF.

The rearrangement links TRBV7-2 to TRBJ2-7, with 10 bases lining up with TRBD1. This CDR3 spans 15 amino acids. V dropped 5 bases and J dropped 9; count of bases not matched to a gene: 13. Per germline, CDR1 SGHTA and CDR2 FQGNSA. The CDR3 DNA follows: TGTGCCAGCAGCGCCGGACAGGGGGTTTTCGGCGTGCAGTACTTC. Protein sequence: CASSAGQGVFGVQYF.

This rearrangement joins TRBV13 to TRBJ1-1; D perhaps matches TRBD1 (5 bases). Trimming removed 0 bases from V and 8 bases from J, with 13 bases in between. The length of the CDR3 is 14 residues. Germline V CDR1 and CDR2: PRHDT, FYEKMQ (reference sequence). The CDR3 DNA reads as TGTGCCAGCAGCTTAGGGGCGGGGGGGAGAGAAGCTTTCTTT. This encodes CASSLGAGGREAFF.

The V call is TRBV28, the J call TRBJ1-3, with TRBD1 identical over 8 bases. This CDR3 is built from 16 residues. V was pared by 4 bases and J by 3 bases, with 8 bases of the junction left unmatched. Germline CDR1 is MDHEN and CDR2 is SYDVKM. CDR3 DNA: TGTGCCAGCAGTTCAACAGGGGGTGGATATGGAAACACCATATATTTT. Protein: CASSSTGGGYGNTIYF.

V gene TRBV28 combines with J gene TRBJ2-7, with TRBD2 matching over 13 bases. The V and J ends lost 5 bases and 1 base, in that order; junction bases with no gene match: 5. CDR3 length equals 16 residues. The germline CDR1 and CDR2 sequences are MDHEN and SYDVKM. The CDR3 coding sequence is TGTGCCAGCAGTACCGGGACTAGCGGGGAATCCTACGAGCAGTACTTC. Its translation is CASSTGTSGESYEQYF.

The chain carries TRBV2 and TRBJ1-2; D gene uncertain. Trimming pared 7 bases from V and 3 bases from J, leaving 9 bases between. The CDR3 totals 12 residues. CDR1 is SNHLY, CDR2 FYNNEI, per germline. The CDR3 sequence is CASIVSHYGYTF. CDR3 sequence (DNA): TGTGCCAGCATAGTCTCGCACTATGGCTACACCTTC.

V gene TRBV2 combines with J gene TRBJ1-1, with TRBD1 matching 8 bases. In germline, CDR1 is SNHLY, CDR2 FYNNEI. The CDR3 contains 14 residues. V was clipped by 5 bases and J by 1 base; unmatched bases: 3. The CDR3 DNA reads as TGTGCCAGCAGTACAGGGGGGGCGAACACTGAAGCTTTCTTT. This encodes CASSTGGANTEAFF.

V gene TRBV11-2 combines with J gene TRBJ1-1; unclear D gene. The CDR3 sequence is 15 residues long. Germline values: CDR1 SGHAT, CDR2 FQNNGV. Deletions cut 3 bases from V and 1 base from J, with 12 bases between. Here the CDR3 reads CASSFDRVANTEAFF. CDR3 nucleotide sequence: TGTGCCAGCAGCTTCGACCGGGTGGCGAACACTGAAGCTTTCTTT.

CDR3 sequence (DNA): TGTGCCAGCAGCTTGGAGGGAGGGATCGGGGAGCTGTTTTTT. Translating gives CASSLEGGIGELFF. The chain uses TRBV5-6 and TRBJ2-2, with 7 bases identical to TRBD2. CDR1 SGHDT and CDR2 YYEEEE come from the germline V gene. This CDR3 contains 14 residues. Trimming cost V 0 bases and J 7 bases; bases outside gene matches: 3.

CDR3 DNA: TGTGCCTGGAGTAGGAGAAGGCAGGGGGACGGGACTAATGAAAAACTGTTTTTT. As protein: CAWSRRRQGDGTNEKLFF. The chain employs TRBV30 and TRBJ1-4; 7 bases agree with TRBD1. The CDR3 totals 18 residues. From germline, CDR1 is GTSNPN and CDR2 SVGIG (reference sequence). V lost 2 bases, J lost 2 bases, and 14 bases stayed unmatched.

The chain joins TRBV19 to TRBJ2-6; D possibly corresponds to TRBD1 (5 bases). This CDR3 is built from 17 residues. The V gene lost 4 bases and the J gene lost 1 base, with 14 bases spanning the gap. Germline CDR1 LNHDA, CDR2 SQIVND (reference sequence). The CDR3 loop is CASSTHPGSSGANVLTF. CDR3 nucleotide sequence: TGTGCCAGTAGTACGCACCCAGGGTCATCTGGGGCCAACGTCCTGACTTTC.

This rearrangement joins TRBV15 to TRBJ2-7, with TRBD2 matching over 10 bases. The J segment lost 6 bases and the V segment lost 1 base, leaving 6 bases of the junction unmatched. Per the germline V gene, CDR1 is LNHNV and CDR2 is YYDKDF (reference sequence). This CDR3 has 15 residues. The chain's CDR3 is CATSRGASGSGEQYF. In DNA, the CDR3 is TGTGCCACCAGCAGAGGCGCTAGCGGGAGTGGCGAGCAGTACTTC.

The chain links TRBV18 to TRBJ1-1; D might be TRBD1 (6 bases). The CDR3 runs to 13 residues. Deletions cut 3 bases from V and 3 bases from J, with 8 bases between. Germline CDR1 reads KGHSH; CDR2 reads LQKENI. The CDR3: CASSPSGDTEAFF. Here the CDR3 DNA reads TGTGCCAGCTCACCCTCAGGGGACACTGAAGCTTTCTTT.

The CDR3 coding sequence is TGCGCCAGCAGCTTGGGTGCCGGGACAGGCCCCCGGGAGCAGTACTTC. This encodes CASSLGAGTGPREQYF. This sequence joins TRBV5-1 and TRBJ2-7; 8 nucleotides line up with TRBD1. Unmatched junction bases numbered 12, after V lost 0 bases and J lost 7 bases. The CDR3 has 16 residues. Germline assignment: CDR1 SGHRS and CDR2 YFSETQ.

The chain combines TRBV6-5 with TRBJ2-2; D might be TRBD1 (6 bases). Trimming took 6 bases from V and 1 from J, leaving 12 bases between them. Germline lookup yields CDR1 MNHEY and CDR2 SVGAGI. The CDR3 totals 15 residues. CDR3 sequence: CASSPGQWNTGELFF. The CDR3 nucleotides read TGTGCCAGCAGCCCCGGACAGTGGAACACCGGGGAGCTGTTTTTT.

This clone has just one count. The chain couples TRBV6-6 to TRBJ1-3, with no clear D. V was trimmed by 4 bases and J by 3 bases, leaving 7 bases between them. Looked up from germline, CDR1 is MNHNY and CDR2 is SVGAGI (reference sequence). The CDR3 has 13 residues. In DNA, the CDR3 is TGTGCCAGCAGTTTTCGCAGTGGAAACACCATATATTTT. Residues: CASSFRSGNTIYF.

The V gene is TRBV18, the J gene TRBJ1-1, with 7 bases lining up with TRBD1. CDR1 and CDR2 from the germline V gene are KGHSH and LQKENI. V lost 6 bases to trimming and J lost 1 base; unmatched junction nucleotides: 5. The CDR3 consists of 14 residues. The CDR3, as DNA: TGTGCCAGCTCCCCCGGGACAGCGAACACTGAAGCTTTCTTT. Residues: CASSPGTANTEAFF.

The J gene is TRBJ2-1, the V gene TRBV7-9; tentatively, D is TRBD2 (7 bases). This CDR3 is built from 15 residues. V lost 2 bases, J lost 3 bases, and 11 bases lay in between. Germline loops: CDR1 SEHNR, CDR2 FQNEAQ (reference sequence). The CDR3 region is CASSLLGGRYNEQFF. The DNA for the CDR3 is TGTGCCAGCAGCTTACTCGGGGGGCGCTACAATGAGCAGTTCTTC.

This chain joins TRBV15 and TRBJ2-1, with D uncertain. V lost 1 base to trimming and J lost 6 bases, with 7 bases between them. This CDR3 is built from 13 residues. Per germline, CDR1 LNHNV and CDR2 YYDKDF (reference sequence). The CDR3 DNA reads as TGTGCCACCAGCAGAGTCACGGGCAATGAGCAGTTCTTC. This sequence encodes CATSRVTGNEQFF.

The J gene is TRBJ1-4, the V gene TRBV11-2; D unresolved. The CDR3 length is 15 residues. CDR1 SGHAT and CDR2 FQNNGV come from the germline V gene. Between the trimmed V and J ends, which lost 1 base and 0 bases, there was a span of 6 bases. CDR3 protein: CASSLVAATNEKLFF. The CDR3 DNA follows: TGTGCCAGCAGCTTAGTGGCCGCAACTAATGAAAAACTGTTTTTT.

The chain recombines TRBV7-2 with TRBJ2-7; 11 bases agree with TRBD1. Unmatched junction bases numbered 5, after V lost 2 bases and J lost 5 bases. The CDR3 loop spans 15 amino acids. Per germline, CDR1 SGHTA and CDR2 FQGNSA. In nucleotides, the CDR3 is TGTGCCAGCAGCTTATTGGGACAGGGGGTCGACGAGCAGTACTTC. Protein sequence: CASSLLGQGVDEQYF.

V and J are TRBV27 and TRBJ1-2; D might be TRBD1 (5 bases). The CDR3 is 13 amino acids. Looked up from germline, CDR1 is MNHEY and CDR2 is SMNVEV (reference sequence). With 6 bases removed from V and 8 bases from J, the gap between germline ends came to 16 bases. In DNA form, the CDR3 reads TGTGCCAGCAGGCCTTTCTCGGGGGAAGGCTACACCTTC. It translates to CASRPFSGEGYTF.